These 10 T cell receptor beta chains came from one sample sequenced in a study of T cell changes during pregnancy in multiple sclerosis. Repertoires were generated with immunoSEQ multiplex PCR, while TCRdb's copy carries only in-frame clones and drops some. The sample holds about 77,000 clones, approximately 94% seen once. This specimen was peripheral blood, taken after pregnancy. The receptor source for this set is a female donor in good health, enrolled as a control in a pregnancy study.

The chain is built from TRBV27 and TRBJ2-7; 8 bases are shared with TRBD2. The CDR3 has 15 residues. J gave up 2 bases and V 6 bases, and 9 bases lay outside the gene matches. The germline V gene encodes CDR1 MNHEY and CDR2 SMNVEV (reference sequence). In DNA, the CDR3 is TGTGCCAGCAGCCCGATAGCGGGGTTCACCTACGAGCAGTACTTC. Its translation is CASSPIAGFTYEQYF.

The chain combines TRBV10-3 with TRBJ2-7, with 13 bases identical to TRBD2. Germline CDR1 ENHRY, CDR2 SYGVKD. The CDR3 runs to 17 residues. V gave up 6 bases and J gave up 0 bases; unmatched junction bases: 8. Here the CDR3 DNA reads TGTGCCATCAGGCCGGGGACTAGCGGGGCCATCTCCTACGAGCAGTACTTC. This sequence encodes CAIRPGTSGAISYEQYF.

The rearrangement links TRBV7-3 to TRBJ2-3; 10 bases are shared with TRBD2. Germline V lookup: CDR1 SGHTA, CDR2 FQGTGA. The ends lost 5 bases at V and 5 bases at J; junction bases unmatched: 7. The length of the CDR3 is 15 residues. The chain's CDR3 is CASSATSGTGDTQYF. The CDR3 DNA reads as TGTGCCAGCAGCGCTACTAGCGGGACGGGAGATACGCAGTATTTT.

The rearrangement uses TRBV5-1 and TRBJ2-5; TRBD1 aligns across 9 bases. Germline V gene sequence: CDR1 SGHRS, CDR2 YFSETQ. The trim removed 0 bases at V and 4 bases at J, leaving 4 bases unmatched. The CDR3 covers 15 residues. The CDR3 sequence: CASSLAATGGETQYF. CDR3 DNA sequence: TGCGCCAGCAGCTTGGCCGCGACAGGGGGAGAGACCCAGTACTTC.

The CDR3 region has the DNA TGTGCCTGGAGTGGCGGTAGGCCACCCCTCCACTTT. It encodes CAWSGGRPPLHF. The rearrangement links TRBV30 to TRBJ1-6; unclear D gene. The CDR3 length is 12 residues. V was clipped by 1 base and J by 11 bases, with 9 bases between them. Germline V gives CDR1 GTSNPN, CDR2 SVGIG (reference sequence).

CDR3 sequence: CASSQDIQGWAGKQYF. CDR3 sequence (DNA): TGTGCCAGCAGCCAAGACATACAGGGTTGGGCTGGGAAGCAGTATTTT. The rearrangement links TRBV14 to TRBJ2-3, with D possibly TRBD1 on 6 matching bases. The CDR3 covers 16 residues. CDR1 and CDR2 (germline): SGHDN, FVKESK. The V end lost 0 bases, the J end lost 11 bases, and 21 bases lay between the germline ends.

The V gene is TRBV7-9, the J gene TRBJ2-4; 7 bases map to TRBD2. Germline lookup yields CDR1 SEHNR and CDR2 FQNEAQ (reference sequence). There are 14 residues in the CDR3. Trimming cost V 1 base and J 7 bases; bases outside gene matches: 4. As DNA, the CDR3 is TGTGCCAGCAGCTTAGGCCTAGCGGATAACATTCAGTACTTC. Amino acid sequence: CASSLGLADNIQYF.

The rearrangement joins TRBV7-2 to TRBJ2-7, with TRBD2 matching 8 bases. The trim removed 5 bases at V and 8 bases at J, leaving 23 bases unmatched. Per the germline V gene, CDR1 is SGHTA and CDR2 is FQGNSA. The CDR3 consists of 18 residues. The CDR3 nucleotides read TGTGCCAGCAGCCCCGGGGGTGGCGGTAGCGGGACGATGGGTAAGCAGTACTTC. Protein: CASSPGGGGSGTMGKQYF.

This chain links TRBV7-2 with TRBJ2-1; 7 bases align to TRBD2. Germline loops: CDR1 SGHTA, CDR2 FQGNSA. V shed 4 bases, J shed 10 bases, and the junction held 19 bases outside the gene matches. The CDR3 runs to 17 residues. As DNA, the CDR3 is TGTGCCAGCAGCTCATCCCCGGTAGGGAGGGGCGCTCCAGAGCAGTTCTTC. Protein: CASSSSPVGRGAPEQFF.

The chain recombines TRBV15 with TRBJ2-1; D gene unclear. CDR3 size: 16 residues. Trimming removed 0 bases at V and 7 bases at J, with 16 bases between. Germline CDR1 LNHNV, CDR2 YYDKDF (reference sequence). The CDR3 nucleotides are TGTGCCACCAGCAGAGATTTGAGCAGGAAGGATAATGAGCAGTTCTTC. This encodes CATSRDLSRKDNEQFF.